This T cell receptor beta chain was recovered during a study of blood T cell repertoires in COVID-19. Study overall: From T cells, B-cell-depleted T cells, or PBMCs came the material, which was cDNA or gDNA.

TCRdb's copy holds only in-frame clones and misses some; the assay was immunoSEQ multiplex PCR. The sample yields about 200,000 clones, 70% to 85% seen once. V gave up 1 base and J gave up 7 bases, with 8 bases separating them. In germline, CDR1 is SGHTA, CDR2 FQGNSA. CDR3 size: 13 residues. This sequence was found in a human donor with acute or convalescent COVID-19. The donor label of this sample is uncertain. Sequencing input: peripheral blood. The chain recombines TRBV7-2 with TRBJ1-5; D gene unclear. The CDR3 region is CASSLGQSQPQHF. The CDR3 bases are TGTGCCAGCAGCTTAGGCCAAAGCCAGCCCCAGCATTTT.